This paragraph reports one TCR beta chain. As yet, its antigen is unknown. The data were obtained in a study of T cells in narcolepsy. Study-wide points: Some memory CD4+ repertoires had no autoreactive clone sequences.

CDR3 length: 14 amino acids. V was clipped by 5 bases and J by 4 bases, with 12 bases between them. The germline CDR1 and CDR2 sequences are SGHDT and YYEEEE. Repertoires were generated with immunoSEQ multiplex PCR, while TCRdb's copy carries only in-frame clones and drops some. The sample holds 25,000 to 35,000 clones, about 85% seen once. Material for sequencing was CD45RA- memory CD4+ T cells from PBMCs. The receptor's source is a human donor with narcolepsy. The chain combines TRBV5-6 with TRBJ1-4; D unclear. The CDR3: CASSDRGYNEKLFF. The CDR3 coding sequence is TGTGCCAGCAGTGATCGAGGTTATAATGAAAAACTGTTTTTT.